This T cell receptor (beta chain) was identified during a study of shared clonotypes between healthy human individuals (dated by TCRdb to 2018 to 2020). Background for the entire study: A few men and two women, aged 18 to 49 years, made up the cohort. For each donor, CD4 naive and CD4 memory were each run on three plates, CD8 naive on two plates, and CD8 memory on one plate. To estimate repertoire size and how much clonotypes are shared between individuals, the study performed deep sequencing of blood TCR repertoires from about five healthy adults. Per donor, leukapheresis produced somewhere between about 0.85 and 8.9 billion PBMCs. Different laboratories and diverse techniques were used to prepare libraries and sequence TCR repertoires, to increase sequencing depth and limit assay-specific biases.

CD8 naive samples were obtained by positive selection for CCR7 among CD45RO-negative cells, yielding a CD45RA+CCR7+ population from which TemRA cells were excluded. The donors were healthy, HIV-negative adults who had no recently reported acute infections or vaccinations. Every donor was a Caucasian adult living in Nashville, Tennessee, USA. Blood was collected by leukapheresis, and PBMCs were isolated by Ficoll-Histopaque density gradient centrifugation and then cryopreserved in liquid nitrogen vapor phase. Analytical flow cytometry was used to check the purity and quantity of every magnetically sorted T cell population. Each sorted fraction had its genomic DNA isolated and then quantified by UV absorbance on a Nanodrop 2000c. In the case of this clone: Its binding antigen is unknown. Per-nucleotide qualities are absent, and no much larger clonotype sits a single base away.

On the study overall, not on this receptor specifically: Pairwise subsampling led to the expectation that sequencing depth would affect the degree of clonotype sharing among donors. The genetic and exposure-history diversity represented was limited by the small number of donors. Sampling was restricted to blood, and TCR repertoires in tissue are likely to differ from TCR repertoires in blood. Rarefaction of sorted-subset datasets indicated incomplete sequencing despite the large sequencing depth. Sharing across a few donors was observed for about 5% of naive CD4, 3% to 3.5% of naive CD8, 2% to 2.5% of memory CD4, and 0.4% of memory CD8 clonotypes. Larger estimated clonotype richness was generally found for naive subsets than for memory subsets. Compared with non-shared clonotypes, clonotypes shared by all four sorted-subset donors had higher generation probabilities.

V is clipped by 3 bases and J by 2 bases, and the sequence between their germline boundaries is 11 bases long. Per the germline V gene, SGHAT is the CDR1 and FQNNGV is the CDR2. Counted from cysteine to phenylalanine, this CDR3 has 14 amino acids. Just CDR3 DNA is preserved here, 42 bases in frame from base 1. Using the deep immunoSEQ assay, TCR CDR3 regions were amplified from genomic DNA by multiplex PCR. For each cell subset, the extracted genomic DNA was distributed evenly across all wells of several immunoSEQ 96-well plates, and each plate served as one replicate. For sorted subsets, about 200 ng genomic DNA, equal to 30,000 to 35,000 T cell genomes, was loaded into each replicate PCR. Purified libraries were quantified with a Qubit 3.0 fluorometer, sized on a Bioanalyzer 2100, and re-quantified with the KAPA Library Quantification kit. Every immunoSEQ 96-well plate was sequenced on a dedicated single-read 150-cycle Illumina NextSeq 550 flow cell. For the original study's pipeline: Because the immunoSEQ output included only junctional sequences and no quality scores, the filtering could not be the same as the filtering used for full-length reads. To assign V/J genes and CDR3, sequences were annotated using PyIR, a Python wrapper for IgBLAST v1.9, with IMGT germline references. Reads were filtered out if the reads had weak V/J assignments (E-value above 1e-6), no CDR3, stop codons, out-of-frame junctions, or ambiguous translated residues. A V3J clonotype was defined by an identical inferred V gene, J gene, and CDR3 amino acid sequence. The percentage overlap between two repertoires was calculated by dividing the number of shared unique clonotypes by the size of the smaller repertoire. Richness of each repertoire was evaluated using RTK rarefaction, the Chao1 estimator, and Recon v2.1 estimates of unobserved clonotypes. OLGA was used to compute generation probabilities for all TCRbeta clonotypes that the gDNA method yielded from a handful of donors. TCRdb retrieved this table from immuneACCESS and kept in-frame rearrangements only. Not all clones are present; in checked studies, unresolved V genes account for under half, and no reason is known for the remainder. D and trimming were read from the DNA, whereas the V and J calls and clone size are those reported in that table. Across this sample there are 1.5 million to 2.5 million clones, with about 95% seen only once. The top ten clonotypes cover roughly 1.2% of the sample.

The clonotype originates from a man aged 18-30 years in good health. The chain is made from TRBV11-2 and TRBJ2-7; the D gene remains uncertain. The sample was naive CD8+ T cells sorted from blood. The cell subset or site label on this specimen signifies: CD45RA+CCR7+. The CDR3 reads CASSFMVATYEQYF. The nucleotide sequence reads TGTGCCAGCAGCTTCATGGTGGCGACCTACGAGCAGTACTTC.